The sequence of this TCR beta chain was determined in a study of regulatory T cells in long-lasting Graves disease. Study-level information: Antithyroid drug use was under 3 months in newly diagnosed Graves' patients. General observations from the study: In persistent patients, shared public clonotypes (under 3,000) outnumbered those in new patients (roughly 1,000). Only a small sample size was used, which may have cut accuracy.

Through Arm-PCR of CDR3 regions and iRepertoire HTBI primers, TCR beta libraries were built. TCRdb reprocessed the multiplex PCR reads via MiXCR and lists one record per CDR3 protein. The data hold some 250,000 distinct CDR3 sequences, with about 18% observed a single time. This clonotype was seen repeatedly, ten times or more. What it recognizes is unknown. Time point reported: newly diagnosed GD, antithyroid drugs for less than 3 months. The TCR library was made from RNA that had been extracted from PBMCs in TRIzol. An endocrinology department located in Xi'an, China, was where the patients came from. CDR1 and CDR2 (germline): SGHVS, FNYEAQ. V lost 5 bases to trimming and J lost 2 bases; unmatched junction nucleotides: 8. The CDR3 contains 15 residues.

This TCR derives from a female donor with Graves disease. The sequences come from peripheral blood mononuclear cells (PBMCs), collected at new diagnosis, from a patient treated with antithyroid drugs. The chain has TRBV7-6 and TRBJ2-5; 7 bases fit TRBD2. CDR3 in amino acids: CASSPWGGLQETQYF. Written as DNA, the CDR3 is TGTGCCAGCAGCCCCTGGGGGGGACTACAAGAGACCCAGTACTTC.